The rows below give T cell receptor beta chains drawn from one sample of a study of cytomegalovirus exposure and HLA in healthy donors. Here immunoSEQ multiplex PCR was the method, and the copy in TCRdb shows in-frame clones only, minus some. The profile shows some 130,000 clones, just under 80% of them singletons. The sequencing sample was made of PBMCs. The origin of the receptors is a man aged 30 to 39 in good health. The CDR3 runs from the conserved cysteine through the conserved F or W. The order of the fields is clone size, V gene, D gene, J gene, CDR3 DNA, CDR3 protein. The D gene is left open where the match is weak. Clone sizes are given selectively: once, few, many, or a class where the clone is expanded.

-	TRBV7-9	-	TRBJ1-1	TGTGCCAGCAGCTTAGCGCAGACTCGGAACACTGAAGCTTTCTTT	CASSLAQTRNTEAFF
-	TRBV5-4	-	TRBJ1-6	TGTGCCAGCAGCCAAGGGGGACGGTTGTATTCCTATAATTCACCCCTCCACTTT	CASSQGGRLYSYNSPLHF
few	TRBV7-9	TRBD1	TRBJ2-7	TGTGCCAGCAGCAAAGGGGACAGCTACGAGCAGTACTTC	CASSKGDSYEQYF
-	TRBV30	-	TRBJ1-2	TGTGCCTGTGGGACACACGGCTACACCTTC	CACGTHGYTF
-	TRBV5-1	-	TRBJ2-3	TGCGCCAGCAGCTTTCTTAGCGAAAAAGATACGCAGTATTTT	CASSFLSEKDTQYF
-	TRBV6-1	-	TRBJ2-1	TGTGCCAGCAGAGGACTCCCAAGATCAAATGAGCAGTTCTTC	CASRGLPRSNEQFF
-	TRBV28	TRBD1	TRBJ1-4	TGTGCCAGCAGATCCCCGGGACAGGGGCTTGAAAAACTGTTTTTT	CASRSPGQGLEKLFF
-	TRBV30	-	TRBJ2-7	TGTGCCTGGAGCGGTCCGTTGGAGCAGTACTTC	CAWSGPLEQYF
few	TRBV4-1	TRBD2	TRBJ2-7	TGCGCCAGCGGCATTGGACTAGAATACGAGCAGTACTTC	CASGIGLEYEQYF
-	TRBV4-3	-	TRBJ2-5	TGCGCCAGCAGCCAAGGCGTGGGTAGGGGCCAACAAGAGACCCAGTACTTC	CASSQGVGRGQQETQYF
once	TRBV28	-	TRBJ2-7	TGTGCCAGCGGCCCTAGGGGCGAGCAGTACTTC	CASGPRGEQYF
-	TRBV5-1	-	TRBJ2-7	TGCGCCAGCAGCTTGGGTCCGGGGGAATACGAGCAGTACTTC	CASSLGPGEYEQYF
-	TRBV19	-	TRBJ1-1	TGTGCCAGTAGGCCTTACGGAGGGAACACTGAAGCTTTCTTT	CASRPYGGNTEAFF
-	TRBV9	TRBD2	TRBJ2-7	TGTGCCAGCAGCGTAGGGACTAGCGGATCTTACGAGCAGTACTTC	CASSVGTSGSYEQYF
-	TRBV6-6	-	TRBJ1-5	TGTGCCAGCAGTTACGAGGGGGTCTATAGCAATCAGCCCCAGCATTTT	CASSYEGVYSNQPQHF
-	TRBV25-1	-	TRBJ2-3	TGTGCCAGCAGTGAATCGGGGGAGCCCAGCACAGATACGCAGTATTTT	CASSESGEPSTDTQYF
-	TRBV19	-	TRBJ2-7	TGTGCCAGTAGTATTGCCTCGGGAGCCTTCTCCTACGAGCAGTACTTC	CASSIASGAFSYEQYF
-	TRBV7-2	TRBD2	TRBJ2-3	TGTGCCAGCAGCTCTTCCGGACTAGGCACAGATACGCAGTATTTT	CASSSSGLGTDTQYF
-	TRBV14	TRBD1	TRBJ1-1	TGTGCCAGCAGCCCTTGGACAGGGGCTGGGAACACTGAAGCTTTCTTT	CASSPWTGAGNTEAFF
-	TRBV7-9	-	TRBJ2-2	TGTGCCAGCAGCTTCCTTATTGGGCAGGGCACCGGGGAGCTGTTTTTT	CASSFLIGQGTGELFF
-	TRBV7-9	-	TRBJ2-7	TGTTCCAGCGCGGAGGGGTTCGAGCAGTACTTC	CSSAEGFEQYF
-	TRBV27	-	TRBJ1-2	TGTGCCACCGCGGGGATGACTGGCTATGGCTACACCTTC	CATAGMTGYGYTF
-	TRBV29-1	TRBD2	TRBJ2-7	TGCAGCGTAGGGACTAGCGGGAGGGTCTACGAGCAGTACTTC	CSVGTSGRVYEQYF
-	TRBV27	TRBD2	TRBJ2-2	TGTGCCAGCAGTAGGACTAGCGGGAGACTAACGGCCGGGGAGCTGTTTTTT	CASSRTSGRLTAGELFF
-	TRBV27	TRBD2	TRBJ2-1	TGTGCCAGCAGTTTACCCCCTATGGGCGGGAGATTGCTTGGTGAGCAGTTCTTC	CASSLPPMGGRLLGEQFF
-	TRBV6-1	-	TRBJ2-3	TGTGCCAGCAGGGCCGTGGTGAAATCAGCAGATACGCAGTATTTT	CASRAVVKSADTQYF
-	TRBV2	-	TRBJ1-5	TGTGCCAGCAGTGAACGACAGTACAATCAGCCCCAGCATTTT	CASSERQYNQPQHF
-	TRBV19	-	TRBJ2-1	TGTGCCACTCTTAGTGTGGGGAGTGAGCAGTTCTTC	CATLSVGSEQFF
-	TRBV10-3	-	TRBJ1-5	TGTGCCATCAGTGAAACAGGGAGTCAGCCCCAGCATTTT	CAISETGSQPQHF
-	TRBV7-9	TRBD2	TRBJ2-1	TGTGCCAGCAGCTCCCGGACTAGAGGTCACAATGAGCAGTTCTTC	CASSSRTRGHNEQFF
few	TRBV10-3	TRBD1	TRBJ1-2	TGTGCCATCAGCGCCACAGGGGACTATGGCTACACCTTC	CAISATGDYGYTF
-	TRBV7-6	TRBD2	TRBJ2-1	TGTGCCAGCAGGGAAGGCGGGAGAGGAGACAATGAGCAGTTCTTC	CASREGGRGDNEQFF
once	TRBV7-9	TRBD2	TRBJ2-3	TGTGCCAGCAGCTTAGGACTAGCGGGGCTAGATACGCAGTATTTT	CASSLGLAGLDTQYF
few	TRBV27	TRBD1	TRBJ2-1	TGTGCCAGCAGTTTATCGATACAGGGGGTAGGTGAGCAGTTCTTC	CASSLSIQGVGEQFF
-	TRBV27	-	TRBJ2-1	TGTGCCAGCAGAGCTCTGTATTCCCCTAGGCCTGAGCAGTTCTTC	CASRALYSPRPEQFF
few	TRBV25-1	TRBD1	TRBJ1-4	TGTGCCAGCAGTGAATGGACAGGGGGGAGTGAAAAACTGTTTTTT	CASSEWTGGSEKLFF
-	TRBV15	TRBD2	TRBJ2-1	TGTGCCACCAGCAGAGTCGGGACTAGAGCACACAATGAGCAGTTCTTC	CATSRVGTRAHNEQFF
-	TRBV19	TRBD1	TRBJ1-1	TGTGCCAGTAGTTCACCCGGGACAGGGGCCCCTGAAGCTTTCTTT	CASSSPGTGAPEAFF
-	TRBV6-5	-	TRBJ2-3	TGTGCCAGCGTCCCCACCCAGCCGGGTACGCAGTATTTT	CASVPTQPGTQYF
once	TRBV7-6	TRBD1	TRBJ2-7	TGTGCCAGCAGCCAAGCAAGGGACAGACAACCCTACGAGCAGTACTTC	CASSQARDRQPYEQYF
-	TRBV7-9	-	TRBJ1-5	TGTTCCAGCAGCTTTCTCGGGGACAATCAGCCCCAGCATTTT	CSSSFLGDNQPQHF
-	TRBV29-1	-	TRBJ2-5	TGCAGCGGCGCAGGGGTCCAAGAGACCCAGTACTTC	CSGAGVQETQYF
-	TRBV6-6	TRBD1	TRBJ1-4	TGTGCCAGCAGTTACAGGATGGGACAGCTAAATGAAAAACTGTTTTTT	CASSYRMGQLNEKLFF
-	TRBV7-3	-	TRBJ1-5	TGTGCCAGCAGCTTGGAGATTCTTGGTCCCAATCAGCCCCAGCATTTT	CASSLEILGPNQPQHF
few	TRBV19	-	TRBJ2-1	TGTGCCAGTAGTATAATCGGTGGGAGTAGCTCTTACAATGAGCAGTTCTTC	CASSIIGGSSSYNEQFF
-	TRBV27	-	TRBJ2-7	TGTGCCAGCAGTTTAACCGGGAGAGGGTACGAGCAGTACTTC	CASSLTGRGYEQYF
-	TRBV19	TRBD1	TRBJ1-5	TGTGCCAGTAGTATTTTTGGGACAGGGAACAATCAGCCCCAGCATTTT	CASSIFGTGNNQPQHF
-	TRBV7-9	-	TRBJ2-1	TGTGCCAGCAGCTTAGGTCTACCAGGCCTCAATGAGCAGTTCTTC	CASSLGLPGLNEQFF
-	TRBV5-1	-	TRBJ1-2	TGCGCCAGCAGCTTTCTGACGGGGAACTATGGCTACACCTTC	CASSFLTGNYGYTF